This TCR beta chain was retrieved from a study of graft-versus-host responses after intestinal transplantation. The table came from immunoSEQ multiplex PCR; TCRdb's copy has only in-frame clones and leaves some out. The sample holds about 15,000 clones, 25% to 35% seen once. There are 13 residues in the CDR3. Germline assignment: CDR1 SQVTM and CDR2 ANQGSEA. The V end lost 6 bases, the J end lost 0 bases, and 8 bases lay between the germline ends. This clone occurred a few times. Sample: alloreactive CD4+ T cells from a mixed lymphocyte reaction culture, taken before intestinal transplant. Subset of the sample: CFSE-low proliferating T cells sorted from approximately 6-day pre-transplant mixed lymphocyte reaction (GvH or HvG direction). This chain connects TRBV29-1 to TRBJ2-2; D remains ambiguous. The TCR comes from a human patient who received an intestinal transplant. The CDR3 DNA follows: TGCAGCGTCGGACGAACGAACACCGGGGAGCTGTTTTTT. As protein: CSVGRTNTGELFF.